This TCR beta chain originates from a study of blood T cells in healthy people across ages. The wider study: Template switching picked up about one barcoded beta molecule for each two T cells.

Trimming cost V 4 bases and J 11 bases; bases outside gene matches: 11. The CDR3 loop spans 14 amino acids. The germline CDR1 and CDR2 sequences are MNHEY and SVGEGT. Each donor gave approximately 9.5 milliliters of peripheral blood. Notes on this clonotype: The antigen is unknown.

Study-level findings and limits: The study regarded diversity estimates from one million T cells as underestimates.

Together with a sample-barcoded 5' primer, a J-beta primer mix was included in a second PCR lasting about 7 to 12 cycles. TCRdb re-called the 5' RACE reads through MiXCR, storing one row per CDR3 protein. The data show 1.5 million to 1.9 million distinct CDR3 sequences, approximately 39% seen once. This clonotype was sampled from a woman between 18 and 29 years old in good health. J is TRBJ2-5 and V is TRBV6-2 or TRBV6-3, with 9 bases fitting TRBD2. The sample comprised blood. CDR3 sequence reads: CASSFRLAEGEQYF. In nucleotides, the CDR3 is TGTGCCAGCAGTTTCCGACTAGCGGAGGGTGAGCAGTACTTC.